One sample yielded the 9 T cell receptor beta chains listed below, sequenced in a study of T cells in Graves' hyperthyroidism and ophthalmopathy. RNA transcripts were the template for amplifying TCR beta CDR3 regions. RT-PCR in the first round (using the HTBI primer set) targeted the TCR CDR3. TCRdb passed the multiplex PCR reads through MiXCR, listing each CDR3 protein once. This sample has about 580,000 distinct CDR3 sequences, with 46% found just once. The specimen sequenced was peripheral blood or thyroid tissue (not recorded which). These TCRs come from a young woman with Graves' hyperthyroidism.

This clonotype was detected once. V gene TRBV5-1 combines with J gene TRBJ1-6; 7 bases agree with TRBD1. The CDR3 covers 15 residues. Per germline, CDR1 SGHRS and CDR2 YFSETQ. J was trimmed by 10 bases and V by 5 bases; bases with no gene match: 12. CDR3 bases: TGCGCCAGCAGTACAGCGGGAAGGGGGCGGTCACCCCTCCACTTT. Translated: CASSTAGRGRSPLHF.

This clonotype has only one observation. V gene TRBV13 combines with J gene TRBJ2-3; unclear D gene. The CDR3 loop spans 12 amino acids. The V and J ends lost 5 bases and 6 bases respectively, with 9 bases between them. Germline CDR1 is PRHDT and CDR2 is FYEKMQ (reference sequence). This CDR3 reads CASSTTPDTQYF. As DNA, the CDR3 is TGTGCCAGCAGCACAACCCCGGATACGCAGTATTTT.

The chain recombines TRBV6-5 with TRBJ2-7; 7 bases match TRBD1. The CDR3 loop spans 16 amino acids. Looked up from germline, CDR1 is MNHEY and CDR2 is SVGAGI. Trimming removed 2 bases from V and 1 base from J; junction bases left unmatched: 8. DNA of the CDR3: TGTGCCAGCAGTTACGCGAACAGGGGTGGGTCCTACGAGCAGTACTTC. Its protein product is CASSYANRGGSYEQYF.

This clonotype was counted many times. The CDR3: CATSDRTPANTGELFF. DNA for the CDR3: TGTGCCACCAGTGACCGGACTCCCGCGAACACCGGGGAGCTGTTTTTT. The rearrangement links TRBV24-1 to TRBJ2-2; D possibly corresponds to TRBD2 (5 bases). There are 16 residues in the CDR3. The V end lost 4 bases, the J end lost 0 bases, and 11 bases lay between the germline ends. The germline CDR1 and CDR2 sequences are KGHDR and SFDVKD.

The rearrangement links TRBV29-1 to TRBJ1-5; 11 bases are a match to TRBD1. CDR1 and CDR2 from the germline V gene are SQVTM and ANQGSEA. The V gene end was trimmed by 6 bases and the J gene end by 4 bases; junction bases not matched to a gene: 8. This CDR3 is built from 15 residues. The CDR3 region is CSVLDRGQRNQPQHF. The CDR3 region has the DNA TGCAGCGTACTGGACAGGGGGCAGAGAAATCAGCCCCAGCATTTT. Based on the CDR3 plus reference TRBV29-1 and TRBJ1-5, the full variable domain is SAVISQKPSRDICQRGTSLTIQCQVDSQVTMMFWYRQQPGQSLTLIATANQGSEATYESGFVIDKFPISRPNLTFSTLTVSNMSPEDSSIYLCSVLDRGQRNQPQHFGDGTRLSIL.

V is TRBV3-1 and J is TRBJ2-2; no clear D gene. The germline CDR1 and CDR2 sequences are LGHDT and YNNKEL (reference sequence). This CDR3 region has 17 residues. V gave up 4 bases and J gave up 5 bases, with 20 bases separating them. The CDR3 bases are TGTGCCAGCAGCCCCCGACCCCTCCGGGTAGAGACCGGGGAGCTGTTTTTT. As protein: CASSPRPLRVETGELFF.

This clonotype appeared many times. The V call is TRBV5-8, the J call TRBJ2-7; 8 bases match TRBD1. The CDR3 runs to 13 residues. From germline, CDR1 is SGHTS and CDR2 YDEGEE. V trimming: 4 bases; J trimming: 9 bases; junction bases outside the gene matches: 9. CDR3 sequence (DNA): TGTGCCAGCAGCCCGGACAGGGTAGGGGGGCAGTACTTC. It translates to CASSPDRVGGQYF.

This clonotype was detected only a few times. The CDR3 is CASSPHLGVQVFNSPLHF. The CDR3 bases are TGTGCCAGCAGTCCCCATTTGGGGGTTCAAGTATTTAATTCACCCCTCCACTTT. The chain combines TRBV6-6 with TRBJ1-6, with D possibly being TRBD1 (5 bases). The germline V and J ends were trimmed by 5 bases and 6 bases, with 23 bases remaining between them. This CDR3 is built from 18 residues. Germline loops: CDR1 MNHNY, CDR2 SVGAGI (reference sequence).

At least ten counts were recorded for this clonotype. V gene TRBV27 combines with J gene TRBJ1-2, with 7 bases identical to TRBD1. The germline V gene encodes CDR1 MNHEY and CDR2 SMNVEV (reference sequence). This CDR3 is 14 amino acids long. With V trimmed by 5 bases and J by 4 bases, 7 bases remained unmatched. This CDR3 reads CASSRQGGGYGYTF. The CDR3 nucleotides are TGTGCCAGCAGTCGACAGGGAGGGGGCTATGGCTACACCTTC.